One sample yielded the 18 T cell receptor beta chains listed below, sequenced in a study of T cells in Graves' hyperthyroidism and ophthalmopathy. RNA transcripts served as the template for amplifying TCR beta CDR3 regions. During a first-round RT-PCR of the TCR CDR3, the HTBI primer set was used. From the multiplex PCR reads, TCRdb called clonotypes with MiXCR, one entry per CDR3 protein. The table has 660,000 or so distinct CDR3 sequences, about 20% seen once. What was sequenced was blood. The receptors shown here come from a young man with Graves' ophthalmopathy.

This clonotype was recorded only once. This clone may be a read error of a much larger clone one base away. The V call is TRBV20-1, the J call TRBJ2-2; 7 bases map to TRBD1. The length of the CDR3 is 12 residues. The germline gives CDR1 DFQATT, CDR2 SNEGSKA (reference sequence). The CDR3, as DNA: TGCGGCCGACAGGGGAACACCGGGGAGCTGTTTTTT. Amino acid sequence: CGRQGNTGELFF.

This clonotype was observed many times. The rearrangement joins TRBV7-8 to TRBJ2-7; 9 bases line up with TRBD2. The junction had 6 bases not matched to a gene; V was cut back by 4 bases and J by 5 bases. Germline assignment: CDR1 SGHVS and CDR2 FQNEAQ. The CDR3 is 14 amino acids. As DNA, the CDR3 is TGTGCCAGCAGCTCCCTAGCGGGAAGGGACGAGCAGTACTTC. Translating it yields CASSSLAGRDEQYF. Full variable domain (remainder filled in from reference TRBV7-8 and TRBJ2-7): GAGVSQSPRYKVAKRGQDVALRCDPISGHVSLFWYQQALGQGPEFLTYFQNEAQLDKSGLPSDRFFAERPEGSVSTLKIQRTQQEDSAVYLCASSSLAGRDEQYFGPGTRLTVT.

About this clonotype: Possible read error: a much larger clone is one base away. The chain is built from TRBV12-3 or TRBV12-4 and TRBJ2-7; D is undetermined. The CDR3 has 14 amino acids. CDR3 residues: CASSPLGFSYGQYF. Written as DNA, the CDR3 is TGTGCCAGCAGCCCCCTGGGGTTCTCCTACGGGCAGTACTTC.

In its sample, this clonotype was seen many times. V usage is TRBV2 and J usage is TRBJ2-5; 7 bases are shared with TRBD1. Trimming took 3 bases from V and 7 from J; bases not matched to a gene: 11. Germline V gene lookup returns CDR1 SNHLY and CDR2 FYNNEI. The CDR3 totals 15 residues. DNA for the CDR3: TGTGCCAGCAGTGATATGACAGGGTTTCTCGGGACCCAGTACTTC. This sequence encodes CASSDMTGFLGTQYF.

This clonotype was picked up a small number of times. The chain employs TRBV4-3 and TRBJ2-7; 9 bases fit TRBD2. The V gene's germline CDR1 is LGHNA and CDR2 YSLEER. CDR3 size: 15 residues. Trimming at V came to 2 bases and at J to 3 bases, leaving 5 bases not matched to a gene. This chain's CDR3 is CASSQNSGRGYEQYF. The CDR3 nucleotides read TGCGCCAGCAGCCAAAATAGCGGGAGAGGCTACGAGCAGTACTTC.

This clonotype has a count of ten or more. CDR3 coding DNA: TGTGCCAGCAGTCGACTAGCGGGAGCGGTTGAGCAGTTCTTC. Its translation is CASSRLAGAVEQFF. The chain joins TRBV6-2 or TRBV6-3 to TRBJ2-1; 12 bases map to TRBD2. CDR1 and CDR2 from the germline V gene are MNHEY and SVGEGT. The CDR3 has 14 amino acids. The junction had 5 bases not matched to a gene; V was cut back by 5 bases and J by 9 bases.

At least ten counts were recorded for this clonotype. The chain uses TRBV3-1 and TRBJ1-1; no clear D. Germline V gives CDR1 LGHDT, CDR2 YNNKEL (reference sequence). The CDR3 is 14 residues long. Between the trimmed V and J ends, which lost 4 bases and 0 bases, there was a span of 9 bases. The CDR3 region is CASSPGSMNTEAFF. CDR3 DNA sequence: TGTGCCAGCAGCCCCGGCTCCATGAACACTGAAGCTTTCTTT.

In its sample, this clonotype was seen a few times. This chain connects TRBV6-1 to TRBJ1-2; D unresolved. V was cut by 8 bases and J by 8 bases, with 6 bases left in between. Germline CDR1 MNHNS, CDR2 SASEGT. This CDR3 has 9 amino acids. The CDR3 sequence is CASPEGYTF. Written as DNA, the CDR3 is TGTGCCAGCCCCGAAGGCTACACCTTC.

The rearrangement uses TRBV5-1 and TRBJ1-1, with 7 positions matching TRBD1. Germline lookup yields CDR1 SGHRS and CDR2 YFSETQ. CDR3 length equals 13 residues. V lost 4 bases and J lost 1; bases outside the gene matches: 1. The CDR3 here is CASSNRGNTEAFF. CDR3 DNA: TGCGCCAGCAGCAACAGGGGGAACACTGAAGCTTTCTTT. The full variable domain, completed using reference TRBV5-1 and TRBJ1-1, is KAGVTQTPRYLIKTRGQQVTLSCSPISGHRSVSWYQQTPGQGLQFLFEYFSETQRNKGNFPGRFSGRQFSNSRSEMNVSTLELGDSALYLCASSNRGNTEAFFGQGTRLTVV.

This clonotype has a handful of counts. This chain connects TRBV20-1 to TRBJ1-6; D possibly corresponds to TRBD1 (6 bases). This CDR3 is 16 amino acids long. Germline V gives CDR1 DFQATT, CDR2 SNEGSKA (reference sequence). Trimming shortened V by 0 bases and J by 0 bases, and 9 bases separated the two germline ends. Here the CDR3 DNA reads TGCAGTGCTAGAGATACAGGGAGCTCCTATAATTCACCCCTCCACTTT. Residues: CSARDTGSSYNSPLHF.

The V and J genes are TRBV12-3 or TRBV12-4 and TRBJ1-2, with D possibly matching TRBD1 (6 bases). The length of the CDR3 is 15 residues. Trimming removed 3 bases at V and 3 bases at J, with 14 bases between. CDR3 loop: CASSFGTSGDYGYTF. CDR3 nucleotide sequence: TGTGCCAGCAGTTTTGGGACATCGGGGGACTATGGCTACACCTTC.

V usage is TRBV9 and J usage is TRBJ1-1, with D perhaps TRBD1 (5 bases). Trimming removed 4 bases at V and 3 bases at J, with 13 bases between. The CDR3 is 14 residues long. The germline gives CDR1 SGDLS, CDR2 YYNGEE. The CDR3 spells CASSPSGGDTEAFF. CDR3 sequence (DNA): TGTGCCAGCAGCCCTAGTGGGGGGGACACTGAAGCTTTCTTT.

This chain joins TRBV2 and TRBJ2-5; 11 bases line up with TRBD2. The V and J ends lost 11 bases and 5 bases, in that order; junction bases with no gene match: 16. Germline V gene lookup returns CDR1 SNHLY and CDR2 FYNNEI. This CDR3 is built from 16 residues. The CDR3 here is CASFDVAGGMAETQYF. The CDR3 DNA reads TGTGCCTCCTTTGATGTAGCGGGAGGGATGGCGGAGACCCAGTACTTC.

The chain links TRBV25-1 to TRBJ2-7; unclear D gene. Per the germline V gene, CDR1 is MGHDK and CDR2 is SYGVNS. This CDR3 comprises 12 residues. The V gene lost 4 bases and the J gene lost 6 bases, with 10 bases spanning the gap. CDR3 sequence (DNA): TGTGCCAGCAGTGCAGAGTTCCGCGAGCAGTACTTC. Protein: CASSAEFREQYF.

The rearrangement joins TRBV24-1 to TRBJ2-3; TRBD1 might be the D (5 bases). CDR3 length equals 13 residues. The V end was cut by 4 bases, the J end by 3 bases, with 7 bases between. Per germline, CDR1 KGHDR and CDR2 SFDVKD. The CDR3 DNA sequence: TGTGCCACCAGTGACAGGGCGACAGATACGCAGTATTTT. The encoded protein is CATSDRATDTQYF.

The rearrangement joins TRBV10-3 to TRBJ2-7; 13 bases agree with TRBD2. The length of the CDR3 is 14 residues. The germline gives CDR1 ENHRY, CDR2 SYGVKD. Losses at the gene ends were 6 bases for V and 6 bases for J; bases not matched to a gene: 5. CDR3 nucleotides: TGTGCCATCAGAGGACTAGCGGGAGATACCGAGCAGTACTTC. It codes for CAIRGLAGDTEQYF.

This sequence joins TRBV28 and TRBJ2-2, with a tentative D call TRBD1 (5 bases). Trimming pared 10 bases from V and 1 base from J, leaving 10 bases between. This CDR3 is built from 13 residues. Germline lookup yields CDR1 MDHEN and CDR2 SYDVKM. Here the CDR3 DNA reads TGTGCCATCGGCACAGGGAACACCGGGGAGCTGTTTTTT. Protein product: CAIGTGNTGELFF.

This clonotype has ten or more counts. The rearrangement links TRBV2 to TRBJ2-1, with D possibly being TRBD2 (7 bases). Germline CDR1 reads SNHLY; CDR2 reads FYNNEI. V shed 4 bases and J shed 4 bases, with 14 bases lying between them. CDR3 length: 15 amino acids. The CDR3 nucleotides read TGTGCCAGCAGTGGGACTAGGGGACATTACAATGAGCAGTTCTTC. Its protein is CASSGTRGHYNEQFF.